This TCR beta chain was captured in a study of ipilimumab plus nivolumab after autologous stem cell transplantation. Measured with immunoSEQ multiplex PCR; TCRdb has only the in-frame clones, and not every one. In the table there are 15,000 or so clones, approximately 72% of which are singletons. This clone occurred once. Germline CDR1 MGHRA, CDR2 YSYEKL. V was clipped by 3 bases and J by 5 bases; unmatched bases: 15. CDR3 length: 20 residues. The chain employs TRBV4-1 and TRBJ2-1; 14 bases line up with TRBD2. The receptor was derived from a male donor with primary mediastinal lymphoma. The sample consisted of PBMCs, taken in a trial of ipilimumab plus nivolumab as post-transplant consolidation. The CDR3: CASSHPGLAGGHAFNNEQFF. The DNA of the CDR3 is TGCGCCAGCAGCCACCCAGGACTAGCGGGGGGTCACGCATTTAACAATGAGCAGTTCTTC.